The 2 T cell receptor beta chains below all came from one sample that was sequenced in a study of cytomegalovirus exposure and HLA in healthy donors. The PCR ran on 60 Vbeta and 13 Jbeta primers. Some clones are missing from TCRdb's copy, which holds only in-frame ones; the method was immunoSEQ multiplex PCR. The sample comprises 310,000 or so clones, about 90% of which are singletons, and about 2.3% rests with the top ten. The sequencing sample was made of PBMCs. The receptors stem from a woman between 18 and 29 years old in good health and CMV-seronegative.

The rearrangement links TRBV10-3 to TRBJ1-1, with D possibly TRBD1 on 5 matching bases. Germline lookup yields CDR1 ENHRY and CDR2 SYGVKD. V was cut by 4 bases and J by 6 bases, with 12 bases left in between. This CDR3 has 13 amino acids. The CDR3 loop is CAISVGVYAEAFF. CDR3 nucleotides: TGTGCCATCAGTGTAGGGGTGTACGCTGAAGCTTTCTTT.

CDR3 sequence: CASSGGWTRVSDTQYF. CDR3 DNA sequence: TGTGCCAGCAGCGGGGGCTGGACTAGAGTATCAGATACGCAGTATTTT. The chain combines TRBV13 with TRBJ2-3, with D possibly TRBD2 on 7 matching bases. The CDR3 extends over 16 amino acids. Trimming removed 5 bases from V and 4 bases from J, with 19 bases in between. Per the germline V gene, CDR1 is PRHDT and CDR2 is FYEKMQ (reference sequence).